The clone carrying this TCR beta chain was found once. The CDR3 spans 14 residues. With 0 bases clipped from V and 11 bases from J, the junction kept 12 bases outside the gene matches. Germline V gene lookup returns CDR1 GTSNPN and CDR2 SVGIG (reference sequence). Some clones are missing from TCRdb's copy, which holds only in-frame ones; the method was immunoSEQ multiplex PCR. The sample holds 200,000 to 250,000 clones, 75% to 90% seen once. The data were taken from a study of blood T cell repertoires in COVID-19. Self-reported history from a screening survey and questionnaire set each donor's cohort.

This clonotype originated in a woman between 25 and 40 years old who had been exposed to COVID-19. The V and J genes are TRBV30 and TRBJ1-1, with 7 bases that match TRBD1. The specimen sequenced was PBMCs or T cells enriched from blood (not recorded which). CDR3 sequence reads: CAWSVRGGAVRAFF. CDR3 coding DNA: TGTGCCTGGAGTGTACGAGGGGGCGCGGTTAGGGCTTTCTTT.